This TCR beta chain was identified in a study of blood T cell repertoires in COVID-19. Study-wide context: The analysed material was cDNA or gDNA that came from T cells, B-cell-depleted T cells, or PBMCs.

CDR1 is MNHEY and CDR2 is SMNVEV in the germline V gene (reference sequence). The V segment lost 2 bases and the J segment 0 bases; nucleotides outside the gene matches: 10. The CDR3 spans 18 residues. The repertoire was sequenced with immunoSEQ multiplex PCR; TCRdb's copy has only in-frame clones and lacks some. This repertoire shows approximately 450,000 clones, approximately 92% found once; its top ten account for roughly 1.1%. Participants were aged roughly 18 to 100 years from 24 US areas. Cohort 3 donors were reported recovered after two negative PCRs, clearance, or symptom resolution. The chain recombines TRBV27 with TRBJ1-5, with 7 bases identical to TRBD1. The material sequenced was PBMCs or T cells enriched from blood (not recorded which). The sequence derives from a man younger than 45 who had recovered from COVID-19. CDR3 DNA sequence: TGTGCCAGCAGTTTACTCCCGCCCCGACAGGGTAGCAATCAGCCCCAGCATTTT. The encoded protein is CASSLLPPRQGSNQPQHF.